Listed here are 24 T cell receptor beta chains from one sample, sequenced in a study of brain T cells in children with intractable seizures. As for time point: blood from clinic visit 5 months post-surgery; TSC patient then seizure free. Some clones are missing from TCRdb's copy, which holds only in-frame ones; the method was immunoSEQ multiplex PCR. The sample carries about 340,000 clones, roughly 93% recorded once. Sample: peripheral blood, taken approximately 5 months after surgery. The receptors shown here come from a boy under three years old with tuberous sclerosis and intractable seizures.

This clone is a singleton in its sample. The same CDR3 is also encoded by other DNA sequences in this sample. The rearrangement links TRBV7-3 to TRBJ2-3, with D perhaps TRBD2 (6 bases). The CDR3 consists of 13 residues. Trimming removed 2 bases at V and 3 bases at J, with 6 bases between. Germline V gene lookup returns CDR1 SGHTA and CDR2 FQGTGA. CDR3 DNA: TGTGCCAGCAGCTTAGGGGGGACAGATACGCAGTATTTT. It is translated as CASSLGGTDTQYF.

This clone was observed a single time. V usage is TRBV10-2 and J usage is TRBJ2-3; no definite D call. Germline loops: CDR1 WSHSY, CDR2 SAAADI. V lost 4 bases and J 0 bases, leaving 14 bases between the germline ends. The CDR3 extends over 16 amino acids. The CDR3 protein is CASSAHSQASTDTQYF. CDR3 nucleotides: TGCGCCAGCAGTGCCCACAGCCAAGCTAGCACAGATACGCAGTATTTT.

The V call is TRBV7-9, the J call TRBJ2-1, with 9 positions matching TRBD2. Unmatched junction bases numbered 10, after V lost 5 bases and J lost 8 bases. The CDR3 runs 15 residues. The germline CDR1 and CDR2 sequences are SEHNR and FQNEAQ (reference sequence). CDR3: CASSPGLAGSYEQFF. In nucleotides, the CDR3 is TGTGCCAGCAGCCCCGGGCTAGCGGGATCGTATGAGCAGTTCTTC. The entire variable domain, with the rest obtained from reference TRBV7-9 and TRBJ2-1, is as follows: DTGVSQNPRHKITKRGQNVTFRCDPISEHNRLYWYRQTLGQGPEFLTYFQNEAQLEKSRLLSDRFSAERPKGSFSTLEIQRTEQGDSAMYLCASSPGLAGSYEQFFGPGTRLTVL.

This chain uses TRBV5-1 with TRBJ1-6, with D perhaps matching TRBD1 (5 bases). CDR3 size: 17 residues. V lost 1 base and J lost 10, with 21 bases in between. CDR1 and CDR2 from the germline V gene are SGHRS and YFSETQ. CDR3 loop: CASSLRPGPEKYSPLHF. The CDR3 DNA is TGCGCCAGCAGCTTGAGACCGGGACCGGAGAAGTACTCACCCCTCCACTTT.

The chain recombines TRBV14 with TRBJ2-6, with 8 positions matching TRBD2. Germline CDR1 and CDR2: SGHDN and FVKESK. V was pared by 6 bases and J by 2 bases, with 3 bases of the junction left unmatched. CDR3 length: 15 amino acids. The CDR3 DNA reads as TGTGCCAGCAGTCGTAGCGGGACTGGGGCCAACGTCCTGACTTTC. Translating gives CASSRSGTGANVLTF. Based on the CDR3 plus reference TRBV14 and TRBJ2-6, the full variable domain is EAGVTQFPSHSVIEKGQTVTLRCDPISGHDNLYWYRRVMGKEIKFLLHFVKESKQDESGMPNNRFLAERTGGTYSTLKVQPAELEDSGVYFCASSRSGTGANVLTFGAGSRLTVL.

About this clone itself: Other DNA sequences of this sample code for an identical CDR3. This rearrangement joins TRBV28 to TRBJ1-2, with D hard to call. The CDR3 length is 11 residues. Between the trimmed V and J ends, which lost 3 bases and 5 bases, there was a span of 4 bases. CDR1 MDHEN and CDR2 SYDVKM come from the germline V gene. CDR3 region: CASSFGYGYTF. The DNA of the CDR3 is TGTGCCAGCAGTTTTGGGTATGGCTACACCTTC.

V gene TRBV5-1 combines with J gene TRBJ1-5; perhaps TRBD1 as D (6 bases). The germline V gene encodes CDR1 SGHRS and CDR2 YFSETQ. The CDR3 extends over 15 amino acids. Between the trimmed V and J ends, which lost 4 bases and 2 bases, there was a span of 13 bases. CDR3 residues: CASSQTSGGNQPQHF. The DNA of the CDR3 is TGCGCCAGCAGCCAAACTTCAGGGGGCAATCAGCCCCAGCATTTT.

The genes are TRBV4-1 and TRBJ2-1; 15 positions agree with TRBD2. Unmatched junction bases numbered 5, after V lost 4 bases and J lost 10 bases. This CDR3 region has 15 residues. Per the germline V gene, CDR1 is MGHRA and CDR2 is YSYEKL. The CDR3 spells CASSPGLAGGIEQFF. The DNA for the CDR3 is TGCGCCAGCAGCCCCGGACTAGCGGGAGGGATAGAGCAGTTCTTC.

The V and J genes are TRBV9 and TRBJ2-7; D call uncertain. This CDR3 has 15 residues. Trimming took 2 bases from V and 0 from J, leaving 12 bases between them. Germline V gene data show CDR1 as SGDLS and CDR2 as YYNGEE. The CDR3: CASSVRAQGSYEQYF. The CDR3 nucleotides read TGTGCCAGCAGCGTCCGGGCCCAAGGCTCCTACGAGCAGTACTTC. The full variable domain, rest sourced from reference TRBV9 and TRBJ2-7, is DSGVTQTPKHLITATGQRVTLRCSPRSGDLSVYWYQQSLDQGLQFLIQYYNGEERAKGNILERFSAQQFPDLHSELNLSSLELGDSALYFCASSVRAQGSYEQYFGPGTRLTVT.

The DNA for the CDR3 is TGTGCCAGCAGCTTGGTGGCCGCCAGCTCCTATAATTCACCCCTCCACTTT. The encoded protein is CASSLVAASSYNSPLHF. The chain uses TRBV5-6 and TRBJ1-6; no firm D call. CDR1 and CDR2 from the germline V gene are SGHDT and YYEEEE. The CDR3 extends over 17 amino acids. Deletions cut 0 bases from V and 0 bases from J, with 10 bases between.

The rearrangement uses TRBV10-3 and TRBJ2-3; possible D gene TRBD2, 6 bases. The CDR3 contains 16 residues. Trimming removed 1 base from V and 2 bases from J, with 13 bases in between. Germline values: CDR1 ENHRY, CDR2 SYGVKD. CDR3 loop: CAISEYGAGTTDTQYF. The DNA for the CDR3 is TGTGCCATCAGTGAGTATGGGGCGGGGACCACAGATACGCAGTATTTT.

J is TRBJ1-1 and V is TRBV3-1 (or the pseudogene TRBV3-2); D ambiguous. The germline V gene encodes CDR1 LGHDT and CDR2 YNNKEL (reference sequence). The CDR3 has 13 amino acids. Trimming shortened V by 1 base and J by 2 bases, and 5 bases separated the two germline ends. This chain's CDR3 is CASSQALNTEAFF. The CDR3 nucleotides read TGTGCCAGCAGCCAAGCACTTAACACTGAAGCTTTCTTT.

This clone was seen more than once but under ten times. The same CDR3 also results from other DNA sequences found in this sample. V is TRBV7-9 and J is TRBJ1-2, with 9 bases identical to TRBD1. Germline CDR1 and CDR2: SEHNR and FQNEAQ (reference sequence). The CDR3 length is 14 residues. J lost 1 base, V lost 4 bases, and 1 base had no gene match. The CDR3 loop reads CASSSGQGNYGYTF. CDR3 DNA sequence: TGTGCCAGCAGCTCGGGACAGGGTAACTATGGCTACACCTTC.

V usage is TRBV27 and J usage is TRBJ1-1; D unclear. The CDR3 totals 13 residues. The V end was cut by 4 bases, the J end by 0 bases, with 6 bases between. The germline gives CDR1 MNHEY, CDR2 SMNVEV (reference sequence). This chain's CDR3 is CASSSGMNTEAFF. The CDR3 DNA is TGTGCCAGCAGTTCGGGGATGAACACTGAAGCTTTCTTT.

The V call is TRBV5-1, the J call TRBJ2-3; D possibly matches TRBD1 or TRBD2 (5 bases each). Germline assignment: CDR1 SGHRS and CDR2 YFSETQ. Trimming removed 4 bases from V and 2 bases from J, with 11 bases in between. This CDR3 region has 14 residues. The CDR3 DNA follows: TGCGCCAGCAGCCCCGGGACGAACACAGATACGCAGTATTTT. It is translated as CASSPGTNTDTQYF.

The chain is built from TRBV7-8 and TRBJ2-7; D perhaps matches TRBD1 (6 bases). V was trimmed by 5 bases and J by 0 bases, leaving 11 bases between them. CDR1 SGHVS and CDR2 FQNEAQ come from the germline V gene. The CDR3 totals 14 residues. CDR3 region: CASSTQGSSYEQYF. CDR3 DNA sequence: TGTGCCAGCAGCACTCAGGGGAGCTCCTACGAGCAGTACTTC.

The rearrangement links TRBV6-5 to TRBJ2-1; D unclear. The ends were cut back, 4 bases at V and 0 bases at J, with 13 bases in the middle. This CDR3 comprises 16 residues. Germline V gene data show CDR1 as MNHEY and CDR2 as SVGAGI. In DNA form, the CDR3 reads TGTGCCAGCAGTTTCGAATCATTCAGCTCCTACAATGAGCAGTTCTTC. This encodes CASSFESFSSYNEQFF.

The rearrangement uses TRBV13 and TRBJ1-1; the D is unclear. Germline V lookup: CDR1 PRHDT, CDR2 FYEKMQ (reference sequence). This CDR3 region has 13 residues. The V end was cut by 8 bases, the J end by 8 bases, with 18 bases between. The CDR3 region is CASAKRLGEEAFF. The CDR3, as DNA: TGTGCCAGCGCTAAAAGGCTCGGGGAAGAAGCTTTCTTT.

The CDR3 loop reads CASSPLSRRDWDSPLHF. The CDR3, as DNA: TGTGCCAGCAGTCCGCTATCCCGGAGGGACTGGGATTCACCCCTCCACTTT. The chain links TRBV6-6 to TRBJ1-6; the D gene is possibly TRBD1 (5 bases). The germline V and J ends were trimmed by 5 bases and 8 bases, with 22 bases remaining between them. CDR1 and CDR2 from the germline V gene are MNHNY and SVGAGI (reference sequence). The CDR3 is 17 residues long.

The chain recombines TRBV6-5 with TRBJ2-1; a possible D gene is TRBD1 (6 bases). Trimming removed 9 bases at V and 5 bases at J, with 8 bases between. Germline loops: CDR1 MNHEY, CDR2 SVGAGI. There are 11 residues in the CDR3. CDR3 bases: TGTGCCAGGCCAGGGGACAATGAGCAGTTCTTC. Translating gives CARPGDNEQFF.

This chain joins TRBV6-5 and TRBJ1-4; TRBD1 aligns across 10 bases. Germline V gene data show CDR1 as MNHEY and CDR2 as SVGAGI. Trimming took 8 bases from V and 7 from J; bases not matched to a gene: 7. CDR3 size: 14 residues. Here the CDR3 DNA reads TGTGCCAGCGGCATGACAGGGGGCGGTGAAAAACTGTTTTTT. It translates to CASGMTGGGEKLFF.

This chain links TRBV12-2 with TRBJ2-3; the listed D gene, TRBD1, was not tested against the DNA. TRBV12-2 is listed as a pseudogene. The CDR3 spans 16 residues. The DNA for the CDR3 is TGTGCAAGTCGCTCCACGCACAGGTGTAGCACAGATACGCAGTATTTT. This sequence encodes CASRSTHRCSTDTQYF.

The chain combines TRBV28 with TRBJ1-6; tentatively, D is TRBD1 (6 bases). V was pared by 7 bases and J by 4 bases, with 23 bases between. The CDR3 is 18 residues long. Germline V lookup: CDR1 MDHEN, CDR2 SYDVKM. The CDR3 nucleotides read TGTGCCAGCACGACAGGACCAACCCTAGGGGGTTATAATTCACCCCTCCACTTT. It translates to CASTTGPTLGGYNSPLHF.

V and J are TRBV9 and TRBJ2-5; 10 bases are a match to TRBD1. Trimming cost V 5 bases and J 5 bases; bases outside gene matches: 12. The CDR3 has 16 amino acids. The germline gives CDR1 SGDLS, CDR2 YYNGEE. The chain's CDR3 is CASSNQPGQGSETQYF. CDR3 DNA sequence: TGTGCCAGCAGTAACCAACCGGGACAGGGGTCGGAGACCCAGTACTTC.